The sequence of this T cell receptor beta chain was determined in a study of control samples from healthy donors and cancer patients. The table came from immunoSEQ multiplex PCR; TCRdb's copy has only in-frame clones and leaves some out. Among approximately 170,000 clones listed, around nine tenths were seen once. The CDR3 has 22 amino acids. Per germline, CDR1 MDHEN and CDR2 SYDVKM. J gave up 3 bases and V 2 bases, and 21 bases lay outside the gene matches. The sequenced material came from blood. The receptor was isolated from a woman in her twenties or thirties in good health. V gene TRBV28 combines with J gene TRBJ2-3; TRBD2 matches 12 bases. This CDR3 reads CASSLSPMWVPSSGRGTDTQYF. CDR3 DNA: TGTGCCAGCAGTTTAAGTCCGATGTGGGTTCCCTCTAGCGGGAGGGGGACAGATACGCAGTATTTT.